A single sample is the source of the 14 T cell receptor beta chains below, sequenced in a study of T-cell memory formation after mild COVID-19. TCRdb re-called the 5' RACE reads with MiXCR, one entry per CDR3 protein. The table includes 300,000 to 350,000 distinct CDR3 sequences, 19% detected once. The material sequenced was PBMCs or a T cell subset sorted from them (not recorded which). The receptors here all came from a man aged 18-30 years who had mild COVID-19 (a few samples of this study predate the infection). Cell type and time point are not known.

This clonotype was observed a few times. This rearrangement joins TRBV29-1 to TRBJ1-1; the match to TRBD1 covers 7 bases. J lost 7 bases, V lost 6 bases, and 5 bases had no gene match. The CDR3 consists of 11 residues. Germline assignment: CDR1 SQVTM and CDR2 ANQGSEA. The DNA of the CDR3 is TGCAGCGTCGTAGGGACAGTTGAAGCTTTCTTT. Its protein product is CSVVGTVEAFF.

This clonotype was seen at least ten times. This rearrangement joins TRBV5-1 to TRBJ2-3; D unresolved. Between the trimmed V and J ends, which lost 0 bases and 3 bases, there was a span of 8 bases. Germline V lookup: CDR1 SGHRS, CDR2 YFSETQ. The CDR3 is 14 residues long. CDR3 amino acids: CASSLASKTDTQYF. In DNA, the CDR3 is TGCGCCAGCAGCTTGGCTTCGAAGACAGATACGCAGTATTTT. The variable domain in full, completed from reference TRBV5-1 and TRBJ2-3, reads KAGVTQTPRYLIKTRGQQVTLSCSPISGHRSVSWYQQTPGQGLQFLFEYFSETQRNKGNFPGRFSGRQFSNSRSEMNVSTLELGDSALYLCASSLASKTDTQYFGPGTRLTVL.

V gene TRBV7-9 combines with J gene TRBJ1-1; TRBD1 aligns across 8 bases. With V trimmed by 5 bases and J by 4 bases, 9 bases remained unmatched. Looked up from germline, CDR1 is SEHNR and CDR2 is FQNEAQ (reference sequence). The CDR3 is 15 residues long. The CDR3 reads CASSASGTGPTEAFF. The CDR3 region has the DNA TGTGCCAGCAGCGCCTCCGGGACAGGCCCCACTGAAGCTTTCTTT.

The sample holds many counts of this clonotype. J is TRBJ2-1 and V is TRBV6-2 or TRBV6-3; a possible D gene is TRBD2 (6 bases). V lost 6 bases and J lost 0, with 12 bases in between. CDR1 is MNHEY and CDR2 is SVGEGT in the germline V gene. The CDR3 runs 15 residues. In DNA form, the CDR3 reads TGTGCCAGCAGCTTGACTAGTAGCTCCTACAATGAGCAGTTCTTC. Its protein product is CASSLTSSSYNEQFF.

The chain uses TRBV20-1 and TRBJ1-2; 9 nucleotides match TRBD1. The V gene end was trimmed by 4 bases and the J gene end by 4 bases; junction bases not matched to a gene: 10. The CDR3 sequence is 15 residues long. The germline V gene has CDR1 DFQATT and CDR2 SNEGSKA (reference sequence). CDR3 amino acids: CSATPVLTGGYGYTF. CDR3 coding DNA: TGCAGTGCTACCCCGGTACTGACAGGGGGCTATGGCTACACCTTC.

This clonotype was seen more than once but under ten times. This chain connects TRBV12-3 or TRBV12-4 to TRBJ2-5; D is possibly TRBD1 (6 bases). Trimming cost V 5 bases and J 3 bases, with 13 bases left between them. The CDR3 has 14 residues. CDR3 amino acids: CASSLDRLEETQYF. Written as DNA, the CDR3 is TGTGCCAGCAGTCTGGACAGACTTGAAGAGACCCAGTACTTC.

This chain uses TRBV27 with TRBJ2-6; D unclear. V dropped 7 bases and J dropped 0 bases, with 4 bases sitting between them. Per the germline V gene, CDR1 is MNHEY and CDR2 is SMNVEV (reference sequence). The CDR3 sequence is 13 residues long. The CDR3 is CASTVSGANVLTF. CDR3 nucleotides: TGTGCCAGCACCGTCTCTGGGGCCAACGTCCTGACTTTC.

This chain links TRBV5-1 with TRBJ1-1; D is unresolved. Trimming shortened V by 1 base and J by 9 bases, and 10 bases separated the two germline ends. CDR1 is SGHRS and CDR2 is YFSETQ in the germline V gene. The CDR3 spans 12 residues. CDR3 amino acids: CASSLPGRKAFF. CDR3 DNA: TGCGCCAGCAGCTTGCCGGGCAGGAAAGCTTTCTTT. Together with reference TRBV5-1 and TRBJ1-1, the CDR3 gives the full variable domain: KAGVTQTPRYLIKTRGQQVTLSCSPISGHRSVSWYQQTPGQGLQFLFEYFSETQRNKGNFPGRFSGRQFSNSRSEMNVSTLELGDSALYLCASSLPGRKAFFGQGTRLTVV.

The chain combines TRBV7-9 with TRBJ1-1, with D possibly matching TRBD1 (5 bases). The CDR3 totals 15 residues. Trimming took 1 base from V and 4 from J, leaving 13 bases between them. Germline V lookup: CDR1 SEHNR, CDR2 FQNEAQ (reference sequence). CDR3 coding DNA: TGTGCCAGCAGCTTAGGCCTTGGAGGGACCACTGAAGCTTTCTTT. As protein: CASSLGLGGTTEAFF. Looking up the rest from reference TRBV7-9 and TRBJ1-1 gives the full variable domain: DTGVSQNPRHKITKRGQNVTFRCDPISEHNRLYWYRQTLGQGPEFLTYFQNEAQLEKSRLLSDRFSAERPKGSFSTLEIQRTEQGDSAMYLCASSLGLGGTTEAFFGQGTRLTVV.

This clonotype has a single count. The chain uses TRBV2 and TRBJ1-1; tentatively, D is TRBD1 (6 bases). Per germline, CDR1 SNHLY and CDR2 FYNNEI. This CDR3 contains 14 residues. Trimming cost V 4 bases and J 0 bases, with 9 bases left between them. The CDR3 DNA reads TGTGCCAGCAGTGCATGGACAGTGAACACTGAAGCTTTCTTT. This translates into CASSAWTVNTEAFF.

V and J are TRBV7-7 and TRBJ2-2, with D tentatively TRBD1 or TRBD2 (7 bases each). Trimming took off 5 bases at V and 6 bases at J, with 13 bases between the two ends. This CDR3 spans 14 amino acids. In germline, CDR1 is SSHAT, CDR2 FNYEAQ (reference sequence). The CDR3 DNA is TGTGCCAGCAGCCCCAGGGGGGGGCCCGGGGAGCTGTTTTTT. This codes for CASSPRGGPGELFF.

The table lists this clonotype with a few counts. This chain links TRBV20-1 with TRBJ2-7, with D possibly matching TRBD1 (5 bases). The CDR3 sequence is 13 residues long. Trimming shortened V by 0 bases and J by 7 bases, and 13 bases separated the two germline ends. CDR1 is DFQATT, CDR2 SNEGSKA, per germline (reference sequence). CDR3 in amino acids: CSARDPGKLEQYV. The CDR3 DNA reads as TGCAGTGCTAGAGATCCAGGGAAGCTGGAGCAGTACGTC.

This clonotype was found a few times. The chain uses TRBV7-9 and TRBJ2-6; tentative D call: TRBD2 (6 bases). V dropped 11 bases and J dropped 5 bases, with 16 bases sitting between them. The CDR3 spans 14 residues. Germline CDR1 and CDR2: SEHNR and FQNEAQ (reference sequence). CDR3 protein: CAHLDGGWANVLTF. The CDR3 DNA reads TGTGCCCATCTAGACGGGGGATGGGCCAACGTCCTGACTTTC.

The chain is built from TRBV27 and TRBJ2-7; perhaps TRBD2 as D (5 bases). Trimming cost V 7 bases and J 6 bases, with 13 bases left between them. The length of the CDR3 is 12 residues. The germline gives CDR1 MNHEY, CDR2 SMNVEV (reference sequence). The CDR3 nucleotides read TGTGCCAGCATTGAATCGGGGTCCGAGCAGTACTTC. Translation gives CASIESGSEQYF.